Listed here is a single TCR beta chain. Its matching antigen is unknown. Time point denoted: pre-sensitization, week 0. Noted treatment: therapeutic diphenylcyclopropenone sensitization with weekly scalp DPC. Extraction of total RNA was performed on unfractionated whole blood. In the library, unique molecular identifiers were attached to individual cDNA molecules. One entry per CDR3 protein, called by TCRdb with MiXCR from the RACE reads. The table includes about 40,000 distinct CDR3 sequences, over 9.5% detected once. This record comes from a study of human T cells and chemical hapten exposure. Across the study: Minor volume differences among pooled libraries chiefly drove per-sample TCR yield variation.

This CDR3 region has 13 residues. The V gene lost 0 bases and the J gene lost 5 bases, with 8 bases spanning the gap. Germline-derived CDR1 and CDR2 are SGDLS and YYNGEE. Findings and limits, study-wide: TCRs above 1 in 1000 frequency did not change with DPC sensitization.

The specimen was whole blood, collected in connection with sensitization to the hapten diphenylcyclopropenone (DPC). The TCR comes from a man younger than 40 with alopecia areata. Some clones in this sample may be carry-over from other donors' samples. The chain employs TRBV9 and TRBJ2-5, with D uncertain. The CDR3 region has the DNA TGTGCCAGCAGCGTAGGTGTATGGGAGACCCAGTACTTC. The encoded protein is CASSVGVWETQYF.